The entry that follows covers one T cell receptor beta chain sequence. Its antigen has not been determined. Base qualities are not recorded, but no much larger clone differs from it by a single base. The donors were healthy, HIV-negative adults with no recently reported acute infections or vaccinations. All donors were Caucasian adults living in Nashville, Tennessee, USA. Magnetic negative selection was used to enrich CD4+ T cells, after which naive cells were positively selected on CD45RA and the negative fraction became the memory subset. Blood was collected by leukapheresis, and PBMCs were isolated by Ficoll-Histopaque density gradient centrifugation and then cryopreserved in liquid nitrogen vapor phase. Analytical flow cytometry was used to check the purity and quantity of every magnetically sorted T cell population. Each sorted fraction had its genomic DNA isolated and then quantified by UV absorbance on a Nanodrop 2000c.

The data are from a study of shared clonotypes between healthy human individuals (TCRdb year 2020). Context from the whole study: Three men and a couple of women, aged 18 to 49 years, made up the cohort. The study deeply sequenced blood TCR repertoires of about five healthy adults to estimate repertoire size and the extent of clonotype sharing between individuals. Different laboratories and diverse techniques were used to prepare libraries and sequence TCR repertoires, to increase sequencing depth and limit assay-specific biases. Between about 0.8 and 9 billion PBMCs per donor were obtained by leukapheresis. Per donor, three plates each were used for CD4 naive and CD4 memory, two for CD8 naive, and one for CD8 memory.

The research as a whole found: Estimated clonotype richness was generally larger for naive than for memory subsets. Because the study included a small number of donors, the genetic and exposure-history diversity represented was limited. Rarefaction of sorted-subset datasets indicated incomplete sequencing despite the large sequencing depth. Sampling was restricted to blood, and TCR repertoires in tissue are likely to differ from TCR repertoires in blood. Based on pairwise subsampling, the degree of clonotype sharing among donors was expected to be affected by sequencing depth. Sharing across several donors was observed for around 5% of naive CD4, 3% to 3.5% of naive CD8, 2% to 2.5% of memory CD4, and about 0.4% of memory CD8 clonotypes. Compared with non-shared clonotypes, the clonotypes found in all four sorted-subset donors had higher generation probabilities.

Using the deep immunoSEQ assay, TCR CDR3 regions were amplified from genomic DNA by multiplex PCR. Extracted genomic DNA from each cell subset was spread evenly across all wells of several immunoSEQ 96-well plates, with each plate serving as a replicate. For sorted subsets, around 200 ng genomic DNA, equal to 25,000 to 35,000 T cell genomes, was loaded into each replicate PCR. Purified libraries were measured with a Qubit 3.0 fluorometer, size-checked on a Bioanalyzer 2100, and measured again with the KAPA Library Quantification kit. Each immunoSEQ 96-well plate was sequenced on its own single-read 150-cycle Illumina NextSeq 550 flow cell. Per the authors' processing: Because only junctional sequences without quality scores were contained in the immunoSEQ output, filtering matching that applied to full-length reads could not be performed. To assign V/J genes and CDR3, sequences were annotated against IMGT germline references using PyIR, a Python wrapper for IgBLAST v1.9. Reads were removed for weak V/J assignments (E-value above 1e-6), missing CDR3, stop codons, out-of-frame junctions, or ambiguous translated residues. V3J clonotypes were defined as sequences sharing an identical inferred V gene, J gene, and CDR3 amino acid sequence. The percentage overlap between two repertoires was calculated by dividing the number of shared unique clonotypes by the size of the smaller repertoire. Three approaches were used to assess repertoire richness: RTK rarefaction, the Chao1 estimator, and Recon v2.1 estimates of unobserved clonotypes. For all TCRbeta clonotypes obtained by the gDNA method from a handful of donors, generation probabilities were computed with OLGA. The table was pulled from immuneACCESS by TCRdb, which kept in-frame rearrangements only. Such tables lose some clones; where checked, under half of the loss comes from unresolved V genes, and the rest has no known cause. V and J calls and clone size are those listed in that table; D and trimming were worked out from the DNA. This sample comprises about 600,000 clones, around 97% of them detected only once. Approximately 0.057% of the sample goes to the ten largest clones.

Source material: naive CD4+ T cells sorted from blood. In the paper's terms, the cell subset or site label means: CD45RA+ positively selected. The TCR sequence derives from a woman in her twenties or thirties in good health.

The bases read TGTGCCAGTAGCCGGGGGGCCCCAGAGACCCAGTACTTC. Translated, it gives CASSRGAPETQYF. This chain is built from TRBV19 and TRBJ2-5, and the D gene may be TRBD2, 7 bases matching. A distance of 12 bases separates the germline ends of V and J, which lose 6 bases and 4 bases respectively. CDR1 and CDR2 were assigned from the germline V gene (reference sequence) as LNHDA and SQIVND. From the cysteine up to the phenylalanine, the CDR3 has a length of 13 residues. Only CDR3 DNA remains: 39 bases, in frame from the first base.